This record covers a single T cell receptor (beta chain). Antigen: not known. J lost 7 bases, V lost 6 bases, and 8 bases had no gene match. The CDR3 runs to 16 residues. This entry is derived from a study of blood T cells in healthy people across ages. For the second PCR, which ran for about 6 to 11 cycles, a sample-barcoded 5' primer and a J-beta primer mix were used. TCRdb independently ran MiXCR on the 5' RACE reads; one entry per CDR3 protein. Of 1 million or so distinct CDR3 sequences detected, 45% appear once; the ten largest clones hold about 20%. Overall study findings and caveats: The lack of PBMC sorting stopped any conclusive naive versus antigen-experienced comparison.

The rearrangement links TRBV12-3 or TRBV12-4 to TRBJ2-1, with 14 bases matching TRBD2. The sample taken for sequencing was blood. This clonotype was obtained from a woman in her sixties in good health. DNA for the CDR3: TGTGCCAGCAGGCTGACTAGCGGGAGGGCAGATAATGAGCAGTTCTTC. Protein: CASRLTSGRADNEQFF.